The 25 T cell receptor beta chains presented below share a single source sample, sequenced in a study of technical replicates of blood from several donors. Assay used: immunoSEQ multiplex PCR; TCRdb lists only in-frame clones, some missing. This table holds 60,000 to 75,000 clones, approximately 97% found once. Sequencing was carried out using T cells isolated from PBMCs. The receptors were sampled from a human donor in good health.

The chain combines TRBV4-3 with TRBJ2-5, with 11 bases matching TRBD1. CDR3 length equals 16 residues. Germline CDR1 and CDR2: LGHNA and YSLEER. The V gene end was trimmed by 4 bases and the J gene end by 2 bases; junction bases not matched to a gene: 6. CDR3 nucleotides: TGCGCCAGCAGCCGAGGGACAGGGGGGTTACAAGAGACCCAGTACTTC. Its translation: CASSRGTGGLQETQYF.

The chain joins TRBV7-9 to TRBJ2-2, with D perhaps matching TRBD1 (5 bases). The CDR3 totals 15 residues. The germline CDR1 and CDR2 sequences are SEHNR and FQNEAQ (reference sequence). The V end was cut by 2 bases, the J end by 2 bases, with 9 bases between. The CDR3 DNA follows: TGTGCCAGCAGCTTACGGACAAGAAACACCGGGGAGCTGTTTTTT. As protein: CASSLRTRNTGELFF.

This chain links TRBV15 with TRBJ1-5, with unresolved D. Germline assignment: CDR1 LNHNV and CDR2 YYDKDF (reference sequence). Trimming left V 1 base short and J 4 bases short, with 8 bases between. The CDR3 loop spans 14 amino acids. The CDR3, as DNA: TGTGCCACCAGCAGAGGCGTGATTAATCAGCCCCAGCATTTT. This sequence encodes CATSRGVINQPQHF.

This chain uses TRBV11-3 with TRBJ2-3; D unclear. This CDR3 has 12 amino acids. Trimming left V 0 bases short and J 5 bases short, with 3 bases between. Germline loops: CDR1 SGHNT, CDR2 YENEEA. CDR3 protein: CASSLDLDTQYF. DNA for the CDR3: TGTGCCAGCAGCTTAGATCTAGATACGCAGTATTTT. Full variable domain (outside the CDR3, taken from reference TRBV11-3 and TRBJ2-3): EAGVVQSPRYKIIEKKQPVAFWCNPISGHNTLYWYLQNLGQGPELLIRYENEEAVDDSQLPKDRFSAERLKGVDSTLKIQPAELGDSAVYLCASSLDLDTQYFGPGTRLTVL.

This CDR3 is CSYYRNTEAFF. The DNA for the CDR3 is TGCAGCTATTACAGGAACACTGAAGCTTTCTTT. The V and J genes are TRBV29-1 and TRBJ1-1; D call uncertain. Per the germline V gene, CDR1 is SQVTM and CDR2 is ANQGSEA. V dropped 8 bases and J dropped 1 base, with 8 bases sitting between them. The CDR3 loop spans 11 amino acids.

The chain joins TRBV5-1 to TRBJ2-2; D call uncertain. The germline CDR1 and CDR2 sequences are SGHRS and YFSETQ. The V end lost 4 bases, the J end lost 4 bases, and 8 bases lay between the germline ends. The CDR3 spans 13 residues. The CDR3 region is CASSVDGTGELFF. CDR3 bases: TGCGCCAGCAGCGTGGACGGCACCGGGGAGCTGTTTTTT.

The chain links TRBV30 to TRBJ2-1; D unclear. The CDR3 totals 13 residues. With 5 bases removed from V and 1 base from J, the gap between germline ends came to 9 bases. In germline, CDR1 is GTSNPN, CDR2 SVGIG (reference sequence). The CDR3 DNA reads TGTGCCTGGGGGCCAATATCCTACAATGAGCAGTTCTTC. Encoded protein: CAWGPISYNEQFF.

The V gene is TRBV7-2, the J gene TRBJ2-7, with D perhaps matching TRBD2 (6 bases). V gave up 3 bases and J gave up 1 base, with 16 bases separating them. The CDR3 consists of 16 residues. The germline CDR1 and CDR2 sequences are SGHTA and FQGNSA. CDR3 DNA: TGTGCCAGCAGCTTGACTGGTCTAGCGTGGTCCTACGAGCAGTACTTC. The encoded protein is CASSLTGLAWSYEQYF. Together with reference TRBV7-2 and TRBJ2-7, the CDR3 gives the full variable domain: GAGVSQSPSNKVTEKGKDVELRCDPISGHTALYWYRQSLGQGLEFLIYFQGNSAPDKSGLPSDRFSAERTGGSVSTLTIQRTQQEDSAVYLCASSLTGLAWSYEQYFGPGTRLTVT.

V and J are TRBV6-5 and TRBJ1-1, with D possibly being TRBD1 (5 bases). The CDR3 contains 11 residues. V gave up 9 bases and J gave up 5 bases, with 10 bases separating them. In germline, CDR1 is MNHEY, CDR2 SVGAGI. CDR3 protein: CASNGGTEAFF. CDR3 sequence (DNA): TGTGCCAGTAATGGGGGGACTGAAGCTTTCTTT.

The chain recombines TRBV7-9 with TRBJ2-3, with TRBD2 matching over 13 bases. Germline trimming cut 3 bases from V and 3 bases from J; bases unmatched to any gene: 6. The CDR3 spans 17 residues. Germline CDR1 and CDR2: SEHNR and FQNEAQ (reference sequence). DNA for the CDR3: TGTGCCAGCAGCTTCGGACTAGCGGGAGTAAGGACAGATACGCAGTATTTT. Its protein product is CASSFGLAGVRTDTQYF.

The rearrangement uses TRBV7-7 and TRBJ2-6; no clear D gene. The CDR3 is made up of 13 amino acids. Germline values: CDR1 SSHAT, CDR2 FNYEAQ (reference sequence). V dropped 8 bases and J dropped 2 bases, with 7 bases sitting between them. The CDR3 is CASAKTGANVLTF. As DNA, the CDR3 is TGTGCCAGCGCTAAAACTGGGGCCAACGTCCTGACTTTC.

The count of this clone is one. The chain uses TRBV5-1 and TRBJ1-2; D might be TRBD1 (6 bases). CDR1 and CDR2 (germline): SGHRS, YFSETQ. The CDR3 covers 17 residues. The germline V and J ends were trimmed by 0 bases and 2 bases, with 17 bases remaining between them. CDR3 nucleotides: TGCGCCAGCAGCTTGGAACAGGGAAGGTTTCGAAACTATGGCTACACCTTC. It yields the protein CASSLEQGRFRNYGYTF.

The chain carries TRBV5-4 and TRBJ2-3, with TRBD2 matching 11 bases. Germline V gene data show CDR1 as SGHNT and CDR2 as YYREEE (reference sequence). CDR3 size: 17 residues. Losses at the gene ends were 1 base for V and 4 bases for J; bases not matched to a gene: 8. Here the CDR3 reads CASSLPTSGSSPDTQYF. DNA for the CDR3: TGTGCCAGCAGCTTGCCCACTAGCGGGAGTAGCCCAGATACGCAGTATTTT. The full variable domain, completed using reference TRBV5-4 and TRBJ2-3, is ETGVTQSPTHLIKTRGQQVTLRCSSQSGHNTVSWYQQALGQGPQFIFQYYREEENGRGNFPPRFSGLQFPNYSSELNVNALELDDSALYLCASSLPTSGSSPDTQYFGPGTRLTVL.

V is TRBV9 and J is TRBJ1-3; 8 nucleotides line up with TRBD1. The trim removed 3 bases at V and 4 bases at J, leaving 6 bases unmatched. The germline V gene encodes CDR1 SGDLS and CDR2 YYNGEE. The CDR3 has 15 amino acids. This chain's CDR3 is CASSATTGVGNTIYF. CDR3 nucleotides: TGTGCCAGCAGCGCTACGACAGGGGTAGGAAACACCATATATTTT.

CDR3 DNA sequence: TGTGCCAGCAGCGTAGCGGGAGGGTGGGAGACCCAGTACTTC. Protein: CASSVAGGWETQYF. The V gene is TRBV9, the J gene TRBJ2-5, with 8 bases matching TRBD2. The germline V gene has CDR1 SGDLS and CDR2 YYNGEE. With 0 bases clipped from V and 5 bases from J, the junction kept 3 bases outside the gene matches. The CDR3 loop spans 14 amino acids.

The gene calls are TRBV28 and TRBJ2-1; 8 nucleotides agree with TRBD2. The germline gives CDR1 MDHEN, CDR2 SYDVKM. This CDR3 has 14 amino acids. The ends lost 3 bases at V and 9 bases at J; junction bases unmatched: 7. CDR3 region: CASSFLREAGEQFF. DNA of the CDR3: TGTGCCAGCAGTTTTCTGCGGGAGGCGGGTGAGCAGTTCTTC.

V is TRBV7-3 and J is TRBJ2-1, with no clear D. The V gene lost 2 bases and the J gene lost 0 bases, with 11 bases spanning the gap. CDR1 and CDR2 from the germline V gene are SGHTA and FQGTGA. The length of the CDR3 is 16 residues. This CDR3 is CASSLDSASSYNEQFF. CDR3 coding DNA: TGTGCCAGCAGCTTAGATTCCGCGAGCTCCTACAATGAGCAGTTCTTC.

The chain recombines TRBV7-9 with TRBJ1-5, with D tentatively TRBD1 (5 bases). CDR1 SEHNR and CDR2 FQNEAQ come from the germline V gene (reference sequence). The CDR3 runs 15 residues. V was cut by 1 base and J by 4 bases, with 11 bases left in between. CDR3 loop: CASSLVGQGNQPQHF. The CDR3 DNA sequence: TGTGCCAGCAGCTTAGTTGGGCAGGGTAATCAGCCCCAGCATTTT.

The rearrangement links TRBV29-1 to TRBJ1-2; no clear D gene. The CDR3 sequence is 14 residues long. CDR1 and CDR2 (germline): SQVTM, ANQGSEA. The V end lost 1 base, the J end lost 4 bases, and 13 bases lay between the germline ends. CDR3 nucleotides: TGCAGCGTTGAAGCCACAACAAGTATCTATGGCTACACCTTC. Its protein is CSVEATTSIYGYTF.

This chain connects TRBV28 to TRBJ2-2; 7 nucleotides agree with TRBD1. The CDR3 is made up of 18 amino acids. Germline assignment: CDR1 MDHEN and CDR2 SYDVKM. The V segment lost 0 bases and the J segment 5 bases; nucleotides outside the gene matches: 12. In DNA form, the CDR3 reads TGTGCCAGCAGTTTATGGGCAGGGGGTCGGTCCCCAACCGGGGAGCTGTTTTTT. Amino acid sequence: CASSLWAGGRSPTGELFF.

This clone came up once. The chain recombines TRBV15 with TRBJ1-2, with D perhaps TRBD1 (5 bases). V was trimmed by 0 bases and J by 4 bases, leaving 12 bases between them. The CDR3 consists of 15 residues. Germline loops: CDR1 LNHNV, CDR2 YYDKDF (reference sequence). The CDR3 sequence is CATSRDLTGLYGYTF. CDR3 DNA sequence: TGTGCCACCAGCAGAGATCTCACGGGACTCTATGGCTACACCTTC.

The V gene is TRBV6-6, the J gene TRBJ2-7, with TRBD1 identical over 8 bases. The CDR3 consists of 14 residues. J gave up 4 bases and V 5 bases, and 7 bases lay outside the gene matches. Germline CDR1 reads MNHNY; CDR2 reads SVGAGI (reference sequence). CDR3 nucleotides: TGTGCCAGCAGTACCGACAGGGGTCCTTACGAGCAGTACTTC. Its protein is CASSTDRGPYEQYF.

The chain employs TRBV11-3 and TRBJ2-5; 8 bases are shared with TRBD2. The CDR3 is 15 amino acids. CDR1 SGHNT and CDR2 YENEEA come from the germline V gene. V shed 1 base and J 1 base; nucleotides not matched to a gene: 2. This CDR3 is CASSLVAGSQETQYF. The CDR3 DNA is TGTGCCAGCAGCTTAGTAGCGGGATCCCAAGAGACCCAGTACTTC. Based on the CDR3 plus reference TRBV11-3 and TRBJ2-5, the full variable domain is EAGVVQSPRYKIIEKKQPVAFWCNPISGHNTLYWYLQNLGQGPELLIRYENEEAVDDSQLPKDRFSAERLKGVDSTLKIQPAELGDSAVYLCASSLVAGSQETQYFGPGTRLLVL.

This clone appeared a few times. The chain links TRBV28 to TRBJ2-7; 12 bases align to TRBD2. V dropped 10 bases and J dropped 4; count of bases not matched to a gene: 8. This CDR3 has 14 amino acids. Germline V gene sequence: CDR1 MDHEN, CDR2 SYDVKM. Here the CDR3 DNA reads TGTGCCACCCGGGGACTAGCGGGTACATACGAGCAGTACTTC. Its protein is CATRGLAGTYEQYF.

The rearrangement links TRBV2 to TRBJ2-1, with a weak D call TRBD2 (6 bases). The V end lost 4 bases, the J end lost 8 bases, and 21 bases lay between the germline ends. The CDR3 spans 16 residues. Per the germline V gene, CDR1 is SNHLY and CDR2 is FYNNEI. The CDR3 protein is CASSVGLLMSGYEQFF. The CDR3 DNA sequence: TGTGCCAGCAGTGTGGGACTCCTCATGTCGGGGTATGAGCAGTTCTTC. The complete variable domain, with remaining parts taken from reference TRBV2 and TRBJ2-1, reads EPEVTQTPSHQVTQMGQEVILRCVPISNHLYFYWYRQILGQKVEFLVSFYNNEISEKSEIFDDQFSVERPDGSNFTLKIRSTKLEDSAMYFCASSVGLLMSGYEQFFGPGTRLTVL.